The rows below give T cell receptor beta chains drawn from one sample of a study of T cell repertoires in cytomegalovirus infection. TCRdb passed the reads through MiXCR, listing each CDR3 protein once. The sample lists roughly 990,000 distinct CDR3 sequences; 31% were seen once. These receptors have no identified antigens. Sequenced material: cultured CD8+ T cells from PBMCs, taken from culture after CMV antigen stimulation. The receptors stem from a human donor in good health (CMV status not recorded). Some clones in this sample may be carry-over from other donors' samples. Both conserved end residues are part of each CDR3. Clone size is not always given. Where it is, it says once, few, many or a class for expanded clones.

v_call clone_size cdr3_length cdr3_aa
TRBV7-9 NA 14 CAGEGTTVTDTQYF
TRBV12-3/TRBV12-4 NA 14 CASSFGGYGTEAFF
TRBV7-2 many 17 CASSSVGGLVNTGELFF
TRBV27 NA 13 CASTHGPPYEQYF
TRBV12-5 NA 14 CASRRSRENTEAFF
TRBV20-1 NA 14 CSARERGGWEKLFF
TRBV6-5 few 14 CASSVRDLQETQYF
TRBV12-3/TRBV12-4 NA 14 CASSIAGLYNEQFF
TRBV7-6 NA 11 CASSSTTTQYF
TRBV28 few 16 CASSPRGSPYTDTQYF
TRBV6-6 NA 21 CASSYRTGAPGKVQRTETQYF
TRBV11-1 many 14 CASSLTTGHTEAFF
TRBV20-1 NA 14 CSALMVGFGTEAFF
TRBV7-3 NA 15 CASSLSPGQGHEQFF
TRBV29-1 NA 13 CSVRSTDSQEQFF
TRBV7-8 NA 16 CASSSLAGFYYNEQFF
TRBV12-3/TRBV12-4 few 12 CASSQEKGEQFF
TRBV6-6 NA 10 CASRGLEAFF
TRBV19 few 13 CASTLGQENGYTF
TRBV20-1 few 13 CSARDTGSYEQYF
TRBV7-6 NA 17 CASSDPRGLAIDQPQHF
TRBV2 NA 17 CASRGNRDRGSYNEQFF
TRBV12-3/TRBV12-4 NA 13 CASREDRAYGYTF
TRBV12-3/TRBV12-4 few 15 CASTPGLAGYNEQFF
TRBV7-9 NA 15 CASSLVPSDQETQYF
TRBV27 NA 14 CASSLLGHKETQYF
TRBV7-3 NA 15 CASSLGGQGNAEAFF
TRBV27 NA 15 CASSPAGTSRYEQYF
TRBV3-1 few 19 CASSQEWGGTDATNEKLFF
TRBV19 NA 16 CASRVVAGAKVGELFF
TRBV12-3/TRBV12-4 few 17 CASSLRRAGSPQETQYF
TRBV7-2 NA 14 CASSLDLDWEKLFF
TRBV7-2 many 15 CASSLDRIKNNEQFF
TRBV4-1 few 15 CASSQERGSGEKLFF
TRBV12-3/TRBV12-4 few 18 CASSHGAGTGGLSGEQYF
TRBV5-7 few 18 CASSLSGRKGGAYNEQFF
TRBV7-9 many 15 CASSPWGEAADEQFF
TRBV12-3/TRBV12-4 NA 13 CASLGLNQETQYF
TRBV20-1 once 15 CSASPRTSGGDTQYF
TRBV7-8 many 17 CASSPPRSSGDRNIQYF
TRBV6-4 NA 15 CASSVGGTGAYEQYF
TRBV7-9 NA 11 CTSSPSHEQYF
TRBV12-3/TRBV12-4 many 14 CASSLRTDNQPQHF
TRBV4-1 NA 14 CASSQVIVGNEQYF
TRBV7-2 many 15 CASSLGPSSSETQYF
TRBV19 NA 15 CASSRDPASGNTIYF
TRBV7-6 many 15 CASSLTGGFTDTQYF
TRBV7-6 NA 17 CASSPGGAGRNTGELFF
TRBV20-1 NA 14 CSAWTGDGANVLTF
TRBV4-2 NA 17 CASSQDWISGGATEQFF
TRBV7-3 NA 18 CASSLSFLRTGDTGELFF
TRBV10-3 few 15 CAILGAGSSYNEQFF
TRBV4-3 NA 16 CASSRGARGDYNEQFF
TRBV19 once 14 CASSTLSPGPPQHF
TRBV6-8 NA 15 CVSSYSGRANTEAFF
TRBV20-1 once 15 CSAEGTGGSYNEQFF
TRBV20-1 few 14 CSAPGTGGYEKLFF
TRBV6-1 few 14 CATRQGPDSLRQFF
TRBV6-1 few 16 CASSEYGGGGNSPLHF
TRBV11-1 few 15 CASSLFAIGTDTQYF